The 20 T cell receptor beta chains presented below share a single source sample, sequenced in a study of regulatory T cells in long-lasting Graves disease. For TCR beta, libraries came from iRepertoire HTBI primers and Arm-PCR of CDR3 regions. Each CDR3 protein gets one entry after TCRdb re-called the multiplex PCR reads with MiXCR. The data contain about 210,000 distinct CDR3 sequences, roughly 18% of them singletons. The time point denotes: newly diagnosed GD, antithyroid drugs for less than 3 months. After RNA was extracted from PBMCs, the TCR library was made from it. The data also belong to a second study, concerning T cells in Graves' hyperthyroidism and ophthalmopathy.

The material was peripheral blood mononuclear cells (PBMCs), obtained at new diagnosis, from a patient treated with antithyroid drugs. All receptors derive from a woman between 25 and 40 years old with Graves disease.

The CDR3 sequence is CASSLVSKRDTEAFF. The DNA for the CDR3 is TGTGCCAGCAGTTTAGTGTCGAAGAGGGACACTGAAGCTTTCTTT. V is TRBV28 and J is TRBJ1-1; no clear D. Per germline, CDR1 MDHEN and CDR2 SYDVKM. Trimming left V 2 bases short and J 3 bases short, with 13 bases between. This CDR3 is 15 amino acids long.

This clonotype was detected only once. A much larger clone lies one base from this, so it may be a read error. V usage is TRBV6-2 or TRBV6-3 and J usage is TRBJ1-6; D is ambiguous. The CDR3 is made up of 13 amino acids. Germline CDR1 and CDR2: MNHEY and SVGEGT. CDR3 loop: CASSGSHNSPLHF. In DNA, the CDR3 is TGTGCCAGCAGTGGCTCCCATAATTCACCCCTCCACTTT.

The chain joins TRBV6-1 to TRBJ2-6; 7 bases are shared with TRBD1. The CDR3 spans 18 residues. The junction had 14 bases not matched to a gene; V was cut back by 7 bases and J by 2 bases. From germline, CDR1 is MNHNS and CDR2 SASEGT. CDR3 region: CASMGVGRGITGANVLTF. CDR3 DNA sequence: TGTGCCAGCATGGGGGTGGGCAGGGGGATAACTGGGGCCAACGTCCTGACTTTC.

V usage is TRBV14 and J usage is TRBJ2-3; D unclear. The V and J ends lost 2 bases and 7 bases respectively, with 10 bases between them. This CDR3 has 13 amino acids. Germline CDR1 and CDR2: SGHDN and FVKESK. The CDR3 DNA is TGTGCCAGCAGCCAATCCCTAATCCATACGCAGTATTTT. Protein sequence: CASSQSLIHTQYF.

This clonotype was seen more than once but under ten times. The chain uses TRBV7-3 and TRBJ2-2, with 8 bases that match TRBD1. The CDR3 sequence is 16 residues long. Germline CDR1 is SGHTA and CDR2 is FQGTGA. The V segment lost 4 bases and the J segment 4 bases; nucleotides outside the gene matches: 8. CDR3 bases: TGTGCCAGCAGCTCTTGGACAGGGTCCACCACCGGGGAGCTGTTTTTT. It translates to CASSSWTGSTTGELFF.

This clonotype was counted between two and nine times. V usage is TRBV6-1 and J usage is TRBJ1-2, with D unresolved. The CDR3 has 15 amino acids. Germline CDR1 MNHNS, CDR2 SASEGT. Trimming left V 2 bases short and J 6 bases short, with 16 bases between. CDR3 nucleotides: TGTGCCAGCAGTGAAAGGAGGTTGGAGGGCGATGGCTACACCTTC. As protein: CASSERRLEGDGYTF.

To note about this clonotype: This likely traces to a read error, being one base from a far larger clone. V gene TRBV11-2 combines with J gene TRBJ2-5; D gene uncertain. CDR1 and CDR2 (germline): SGHAT, FQNNGV. The CDR3 is 12 amino acids. With 8 bases removed from V and 1 base from J, the gap between germline ends came to 8 bases. CDR3 sequence (DNA): TGTGCCAGCGGCTCGAGCCAAGAGACCCAGTACTTC. Translation gives CASGSSQETQYF.

The genes are TRBV28 and TRBJ2-1; D unresolved. The V end lost 3 bases, the J end lost 1 base, and 10 bases lay between the germline ends. This CDR3 comprises 15 residues. CDR1 is MDHEN and CDR2 is SYDVKM in the germline V gene. CDR3 DNA sequence: TGTGCCAGCAGTTTTTGGGGAAGGTCCTACAATGAGCAGTTCTTC. As protein: CASSFWGRSYNEQFF.

Of note for this clonotype: A much larger clone is a single base away; this may be a read error. CDR3 protein: CASRQVANYGYIF. Written as DNA, the CDR3 is TGTGCCAGCAGGCAGGTAGCTAACTATGGCTACATCTTC. This sequence joins TRBV28 and TRBJ1-2; D uncertain. The germline gives CDR1 MDHEN, CDR2 SYDVKM. This CDR3 is built from 13 residues.

The chain joins TRBV12-3 or TRBV12-4 to TRBJ2-5, with 8 bases that match TRBD1. Losses at the gene ends were 7 bases for V and 5 bases for J; bases not matched to a gene: 12. This CDR3 has 15 amino acids. CDR3 DNA sequence: TGTGCCAGCACCGCGACCGTGGACAGGGAGGAGACCCAGTACTTC. Amino acids: CASTATVDREETQYF.

This clonotype has ten or more counts. The V and J genes are TRBV19 and TRBJ2-2; D gene unclear. The CDR3 has 16 amino acids. The V and J ends lost 3 bases and 0 bases respectively, with 11 bases between them. The germline V gene has CDR1 LNHDA and CDR2 SQIVND (reference sequence). CDR3 protein: CASSIPGWANTGELFF. DNA for the CDR3: TGTGCCAGTAGTATCCCCGGGTGGGCGAACACCGGGGAGCTGTTTTTT.

This clonotype was detected many times. This chain uses TRBV30 with TRBJ2-3; D is unclear. V lost 2 bases to trimming and J lost 2 bases, with 17 bases between them. This CDR3 comprises 16 residues. CDR1 GTSNPN and CDR2 SVGIG come from the germline V gene (reference sequence). As DNA, the CDR3 is TGTGCCTGGAGTAAGTGGCTACGCCCCGACACAGATACGCAGTATTTT. This sequence encodes CAWSKWLRPDTDTQYF. The full variable domain, with the rest looked up from reference TRBV30 and TRBJ2-3, is SQTIHQWPATLVQPVGSPLSLECTVEGTSNPNLYWYRQAAGRGLQLLFYSVGIGQISSEVPQNLSASRPQDRQFILSSKKLLLSDSGFYLCAWSKWLRPDTDTQYFGPGTRLTVL.

This clonotype was seen at least ten times. The J gene is TRBJ1-3, the V gene TRBV28, with 9 nucleotides matching TRBD1. Per the germline V gene, CDR1 is MDHEN and CDR2 is SYDVKM. This CDR3 is 16 amino acids long. Germline trimming cut 5 bases from V and 0 bases from J; bases unmatched to any gene: 5. CDR3 DNA sequence: TGTGCCAGCAGTCTAAAGGGACAGGGCTCTGGAAACACCATATATTTT. It yields the protein CASSLKGQGSGNTIYF.

The CDR3 protein is CASSPTTTGELFF. DNA for the CDR3: TGTGCCAGCAGTCCAACAACCACCGGGGAGCTGTTTTTT. This rearrangement joins TRBV27 to TRBJ2-2; D call uncertain. Germline values: CDR1 MNHEY, CDR2 SMNVEV (reference sequence). The CDR3 is 13 amino acids. Trimming cost V 5 bases and J 4 bases, with 8 bases left between them.

Ten or more counts support this clonotype. The rearrangement joins TRBV5-4 to TRBJ2-7, with 11 positions matching TRBD2. V trimming: 2 bases; J trimming: 5 bases; junction bases outside the gene matches: 6. Per germline, CDR1 SGHNT and CDR2 YYREEE (reference sequence). The CDR3 extends over 15 amino acids. The CDR3 sequence: CASSFRSSGRDEQYF. CDR3 bases: TGTGCCAGCAGCTTTAGAAGTAGCGGGAGGGACGAGCAGTACTTC.

This rearrangement joins TRBV28 to TRBJ2-7, with D uncertain. Germline V lookup: CDR1 MDHEN, CDR2 SYDVKM. The CDR3 contains 13 residues. Trimming stripped 6 bases from V and 4 bases from J, with 13 bases between. CDR3 in amino acids: CASRDHFLYEQYF. CDR3 in DNA: TGTGCCAGCAGGGACCACTTTTTGTACGAGCAGTACTTC.

This clonotype has at least ten counts. The chain joins TRBV6-1 to TRBJ2-3, with TRBD2 identical over 12 bases. Germline CDR1 is MNHNS and CDR2 is SASEGT. The CDR3 contains 20 residues. V trimming: 7 bases; J trimming: 0 bases; junction bases outside the gene matches: 17. The CDR3 DNA reads as TGTGCCAGCATCCCCGGCCCCGGGACTAGCGGGTCTGCTAGCACAGATACGCAGTATTTT. Residues: CASIPGPGTSGSASTDTQYF.

Concerning this clonotype itself: Given a far larger clone just one base away, this is likely a sequencing read error. The chain uses TRBV11-2 and TRBJ2-6; 10 bases fit TRBD1. CDR1 SGHAT and CDR2 FQNNGV come from the germline V gene. The CDR3 runs to 18 residues. The CDR3 bases are TGTGCCAGCAGCTTGAGGACAGGGGGGTCCTCGTGGGCCAACGTCCAGACTTTC. Protein sequence: CASSLRTGGSSWANVQTF.

For this clonotype: This is likely an artifact of a read error, given a far larger clone one base away. The chain carries TRBV28 and TRBJ1-2; 7 bases line up with TRBD1. Germline lookup yields CDR1 MDHEN and CDR2 SYDVKM. CDR3 length: 11 residues. DNA of the CDR3: TGTGCCAGCAGTCAGGGGGGACCTGGAGTCTTC. Protein product: CASSQGGPGVF.

This clonotype was counted ten times or more. The chain has TRBV3-1 and TRBJ1-6; 7 nucleotides match TRBD1. Trimming took 6 bases from V and 5 from J; bases not matched to a gene: 4. This CDR3 spans 14 amino acids. Germline CDR1 reads LGHDT; CDR2 reads YNNKEL (reference sequence). CDR3 nucleotides: TGTGCCAGCAGAACCGGGACAGATAATTCACCCCTCCACTTT. It encodes CASRTGTDNSPLHF.